This entry lists 2 T cell receptor beta chains sequenced from one sample in a study of CD4 T cells in relation to SARS-CoV-2 and coronaviruses. Assay: immunoSEQ multiplex PCR; the TCRdb copy retains only in-frame clones and omits some. This sample yields about 29,000 clones, of which 76% are seen a single time; approximately 15% belongs to the top ten. Unexposed donor CD4+ T cells date from about 2011-2018, before the COVID-19 pandemic. The cells were cultured for around ten days before CD4+ T cells were isolated. The antigens of these receptors remain unknown. Sequencing was carried out using CD4+ T cells from PBMCs, cultured in vitro. Receptors originate from a human donor in good health.

This clone was detected only a few times. The rearrangement joins TRBV30 to TRBJ2-7; D gene unclear. Germline lookup yields CDR1 GTSNPN and CDR2 SVGIG (reference sequence). CDR3 size: 13 residues. Trimming pared 2 bases from V and 4 bases from J, leaving 12 bases between. The CDR3 is CAWSRIGGYEQYF. DNA for the CDR3: TGTGCCTGGAGTCGAATAGGTGGGTACGAGCAGTACTTC.

This chain connects TRBV3-1 (or the pseudogene TRBV3-2) to TRBJ2-7; TRBD2 might be the D (6 bases). Germline CDR1 LGHDT, CDR2 YNNKEL (reference sequence). V dropped 1 base and J dropped 7 bases, with 14 bases sitting between them. CDR3 length equals 14 residues. The CDR3 region is CASSQGRAVFEQYF. The CDR3, as DNA: TGTGCCAGCAGCCAAGGGAGGGCTGTTTTTGAGCAGTACTTC.